What follows are 32 T cell receptor beta chains derived from one specimen sequenced in a study of T-cell reconstitution after alpha-beta-depleted transplantation in children. As it was prepared, the TCRbeta library received unique molecular identifiers. TCRdb processed the PCR reads anew with MiXCR; each CDR3 protein has one entry. The table records hundreds of thousands of distinct CDR3 sequences, around 17% of them present only once. The sample was PBMCs, mostly from graft donor cells, taken 360 days after TCRalphabeta/CD19-depleted stem cell transplant. Source of these receptors: a male patient between 5 and 17 years old who had a stem cell transplant for acute lymphoblastic leukemia, so the T cells may come from the graft donor.

V is TRBV4-2 and J is TRBJ2-2, with 10 bases matching TRBD2. This CDR3 spans 19 amino acids. Germline CDR1 reads LGHNA; CDR2 reads YNFKEQ. V was clipped by 0 bases and J by 4 bases; unmatched bases: 11. The CDR3 loop is CASSQEGASGRAATGELFF. As DNA, the CDR3 is TGTGCCAGCAGCCAAGAAGGGGCTAGCGGGAGAGCGGCCACCGGGGAGCTGTTTTTT.

The chain recombines TRBV2 with TRBJ2-3; D possibly corresponds to TRBD2 (5 bases). The CDR3 length is 14 residues. V was trimmed by 7 bases and J by 1 base, leaving 12 bases between them. Germline V lookup: CDR1 SNHLY, CDR2 FYNNEI. CDR3 protein: CASNENSGTDTQYF. In nucleotides, the CDR3 is TGTGCCAGCAATGAGAATAGCGGCACAGATACGCAGTATTTT.

This clonotype was counted between two and nine times. Here the CDR3 DNA reads TGTGCCAGCAGCGGACTAGCCTCCTCCTACGAGCAGTACTTC. As protein: CASSGLASSYEQYF. The chain links TRBV9 to TRBJ2-7; 7 bases match TRBD2. Germline V gene data show CDR1 as SGDLS and CDR2 as YYNGEE. CDR3 length: 14 amino acids. V lost 3 bases, J lost 0 bases, and 3 bases stayed unmatched.

The chain has TRBV29-1 and TRBJ1-1; 7 nucleotides line up with TRBD1. J was trimmed by 9 bases and V by 3 bases; bases with no gene match: 10. Germline V lookup: CDR1 SQVTM, CDR2 ANQGSEA. This CDR3 is built from 13 residues. The DNA of the CDR3 is TGCAGCGTTGAGACAGGGTTCGAAACTCAAGCTTTCTTT. This sequence encodes CSVETGFETQAFF.

The chain couples TRBV4-1 to TRBJ2-5, with D unresolved. The V end was cut by 0 bases, the J end by 6 bases, with 8 bases between. CDR3 size: 13 residues. Per germline, CDR1 MGHRA and CDR2 YSYEKL. The CDR3 protein is CASSQDFRKTQYF. The DNA for the CDR3 is TGCGCCAGCAGCCAAGATTTTAGAAAGACCCAGTACTTC.

This clonotype was seen only a few times. The rearrangement joins TRBV6-5 to TRBJ2-6, with 7 positions matching TRBD1. V gave up 2 bases and J gave up 4 bases; unmatched junction bases: 2. The germline gives CDR1 MNHEY, CDR2 SVGAGI. This CDR3 has 15 residues. The CDR3 spells CASSYVQGGANVLTF. The CDR3 coding sequence is TGTGCCAGCAGTTACGTACAGGGGGGGGCCAACGTCCTGACTTTC.

This clonotype occurred a few times. The CDR3: CASSLAWTSGGDRGTYEQYF. CDR3 DNA sequence: TGTGCCAGCAGCTTAGCGTGGACTAGCGGAGGGGACAGGGGAACCTACGAGCAGTACTTC. The rearrangement joins TRBV11-1 to TRBJ2-7; D possibly matches TRBD1 or TRBD2 (10 bases each). Between the trimmed V and J ends, which lost 0 bases and 2 bases, there was a span of 26 bases. The CDR3 loop spans 20 amino acids. The germline V gene has CDR1 SGHAT and CDR2 FQDESV (reference sequence).

This clonotype was found a few times. The gene calls are TRBV5-1 and TRBJ2-7; tentatively, D is TRBD2 (7 bases). V was pared by 4 bases and J by 3 bases, with 14 bases between. CDR3 length: 14 amino acids. CDR1 is SGHRS and CDR2 is YFSETQ in the germline V gene. The CDR3 DNA sequence: TGCGCCAGCAGCGGGCAGGGAGGGGGCTACGAGCAGTACTTC. Translation: CASSGQGGGYEQYF.

The chain links TRBV20-1 to TRBJ2-2; 8 bases are shared with TRBD2. Looked up from germline, CDR1 is DFQATT and CDR2 is SNEGSKA (reference sequence). The CDR3 runs to 14 residues. The ends lost 3 bases at V and 6 bases at J; junction bases unmatched: 6. The CDR3 spells CSASRSSGSGELFF. As DNA, the CDR3 is TGCAGTGCTAGTCGGTCTAGCGGGTCCGGGGAGCTGTTTTTT.

Only a few counts were recorded for this clonotype. The chain employs TRBV2 and TRBJ2-1; D is uncertain. Germline V gene data show CDR1 as SNHLY and CDR2 as FYNNEI. The CDR3 runs to 13 residues. V lost 4 bases to trimming and J lost 6 bases, with 10 bases between them. The CDR3 DNA reads as TGTGCCAGCAGTGCGTTAGCTGTCAATGAGCAGTTCTTC. Protein product: CASSALAVNEQFF.

The chain recombines TRBV24-1 with TRBJ2-1, with TRBD2 matching 13 bases. Looked up from germline, CDR1 is KGHDR and CDR2 is SFDVKD. The CDR3 is 15 amino acids. V lost 9 bases and J lost 5; bases outside the gene matches: 6. The CDR3 region has the DNA TGTGCCACCCAAGCCGGGACTAGCGGGAACAATGAGCAGTTCTTC. This gives the protein CATQAGTSGNNEQFF.

A few counts support this clonotype. The chain uses TRBV5-1 and TRBJ2-7, with a weak D call TRBD2 (7 bases). The CDR3 has 19 amino acids. Germline CDR1 is SGHRS and CDR2 is YFSETQ. Trimming removed 4 bases at V and 1 base at J, with 27 bases between. In DNA form, the CDR3 reads TGCGCCAGCAGCCGGGGGGCCCCGCACCTTCTCCGGGTGTCCTACGAGCAGTACTTC. Protein product: CASSRGAPHLLRVSYEQYF. The whole variable domain, remainder taken from reference TRBV5-1 and TRBJ2-7, is KAGVTQTPRYLIKTRGQQVTLSCSPISGHRSVSWYQQTPGQGLQFLFEYFSETQRNKGNFPGRFSGRQFSNSRSEMNVSTLELGDSALYLCASSRGAPHLLRVSYEQYFGPGTRLTVT.

Many counts were recorded for this clonotype. The V call is TRBV10-3, the J call TRBJ2-7; TRBD2 agrees at 11 bases. The CDR3 has 18 residues. The ends lost 0 bases at V and 7 bases at J; junction bases unmatched: 14. Germline-derived CDR1 and CDR2 are ENHRY and SYGVKD. In DNA form, the CDR3 reads TGTGCCATCAGTGAGTCACTCGGACTAGCGGGTAGTGGGGGTGAGCAGTACTTC. This encodes CAISESLGLAGSGGEQYF.

The V and J genes are TRBV3-1 and TRBJ2-3; perhaps TRBD1 as D (6 bases). This CDR3 comprises 14 residues. V lost 7 bases and J 6 bases, leaving 17 bases between the germline ends. The germline V gene has CDR1 LGHDT and CDR2 YNNKEL (reference sequence). DNA for the CDR3: TGTGCCAGCAACGGTCTACAGGGTAGTGATACGCAGTATTTT. It encodes CASNGLQGSDTQYF.

This clonotype was picked up a small number of times. V and J are TRBV5-4 and TRBJ2-6; unclear D gene. The CDR3 covers 13 residues. The V gene's germline CDR1 is SGHNT and CDR2 YYREEE (reference sequence). Between the trimmed V and J ends, which lost 2 bases and 10 bases, there was a span of 10 bases. In DNA form, the CDR3 reads TGTGCCAGCAGCTTAGACCAGACAAACGTCCTGACTTTC. Amino acid sequence: CASSLDQTNVLTF. The full variable domain, rest sourced from reference TRBV5-4 and TRBJ2-6, is ETGVTQSPTHLIKTRGQQVTLRCSSQSGHNTVSWYQQALGQGPQFIFQYYREEENGRGNFPPRFSGLQFPNYSSELNVNALELDDSALYLCASSLDQTNVLTFGAGSRLTVL.

This clonotype was seen a few times. The chain recombines TRBV19 with TRBJ2-3; D is perhaps TRBD1 (5 bases). Germline loops: CDR1 LNHDA, CDR2 SQIVND (reference sequence). This CDR3 contains 14 residues. V lost 6 bases to trimming and J lost 2 bases, with 12 bases between them. CDR3 in DNA: TGTGCCAGTAGCTCAGGGCCCCTCACAGATACGCAGTATTTT. Translating gives CASSSGPLTDTQYF.

Only a few counts were recorded for this clonotype. The rearrangement uses TRBV20-1 and TRBJ2-2, with TRBD1 matching over 7 bases. V lost 7 bases, J lost 6 bases, and 8 bases stayed unmatched. The CDR3 is 13 amino acids. Germline lookup yields CDR1 DFQATT and CDR2 SNEGSKA (reference sequence). The CDR3 protein is CSGSKGAAGELFF. The CDR3 DNA reads as TGCAGTGGGTCGAAGGGGGCTGCCGGGGAGCTGTTTTTT.

This clonotype was counted ten times or more. This rearrangement joins TRBV7-6 to TRBJ2-5; D unresolved. The germline CDR1 and CDR2 sequences are SGHVS and FNYEAQ. This CDR3 has 14 amino acids. Trimming took off 3 bases at V and 2 bases at J, with 10 bases between the two ends. The CDR3 sequence is CASSLKRPQETQYF. The CDR3 coding sequence is TGTGCCAGCAGCTTGAAGAGGCCTCAAGAGACCCAGTACTTC.

This chain links TRBV5-1 with TRBJ2-1, with 7 nucleotides matching TRBD2. V lost 4 bases, J lost 10 bases, and 5 bases stayed unmatched. This CDR3 is built from 12 residues. From germline, CDR1 is SGHRS and CDR2 YFSETQ. CDR3 nucleotides: TGCGCCAGCAGCCCGGGGGGTCTAGAGCAGTTCTTC. Translation gives CASSPGGLEQFF.

This clonotype showed up many times. The chain is built from TRBV4-1 and TRBJ2-7, with TRBD1 matching over 8 bases. The CDR3 has 14 residues. From germline, CDR1 is MGHRA and CDR2 YSYEKL. Trimming removed 1 base from V and 6 bases from J; junction bases left unmatched: 5. CDR3 coding DNA: TGCGCCAGCAGCCAAGGACAGGGGTTTGGCGAGCAGTACTTC. Translated, it gives CASSQGQGFGEQYF.

In this sample, this clonotype turned up a few times. The CDR3 reads CSATNGAQAFF. The CDR3 DNA sequence: TGCAGTGCTACAAACGGGGCCCAAGCTTTCTTT. The chain employs TRBV20-1 and TRBJ1-1; D is perhaps TRBD1 (5 bases). CDR1 and CDR2 (germline): DFQATT, SNEGSKA (reference sequence). The CDR3 covers 11 residues. Trimming shortened V by 4 bases and J by 9 bases, and 12 bases separated the two germline ends.

The chain carries TRBV4-1 and TRBJ1-5, with 9 bases identical to TRBD1. V was clipped by 3 bases and J by 7 bases; unmatched bases: 10. CDR3 length equals 16 residues. Germline CDR1 MGHRA, CDR2 YSYEKL. CDR3 bases: TGCGCCAGCAGCCAGTGGGGACAGGGCGTTGGACAGCCCCAGCATTTT. Its translation is CASSQWGQGVGQPQHF.

This clonotype was detected a few times. The chain uses TRBV6-5 and TRBJ1-4, with D unresolved. Trimming took off 2 bases at V and 2 bases at J, with 9 bases between the two ends. The germline gives CDR1 MNHEY, CDR2 SVGAGI. There are 15 residues in the CDR3. DNA of the CDR3: TGTGCCAGCAGTTACGGGCCCGCTACTAATGAAAAACTGTTTTTT. Amino acids: CASSYGPATNEKLFF.

V usage is TRBV29-1 and J usage is TRBJ2-1; TRBD1 agrees at 7 bases. V lost 7 bases and J lost 6; bases outside the gene matches: 9. The CDR3 has 13 residues. Germline V gene data show CDR1 as SQVTM and CDR2 as ANQGSEA. For the CDR3, the DNA is TGCAGCGGGGGTAGACAGGGCGTCAATGAGCAGTTCTTC. The encoded protein is CSGGRQGVNEQFF.

About this clonotype: Mismatch with germline at one junction end may stem from a read error. V usage is TRBV6-1 and J usage is TRBJ2-5, with 9 bases matching TRBD1. CDR1 MNHNS and CDR2 SASEGT come from the germline V gene. The CDR3 length is 17 residues. CDR3 DNA sequence: TGTGCCATCAGTGAAGCGGGGACAGGGAAGGGTAGGGAGACCCAGTACTTC. It specifies CAISEAGTGKGRETQYF.

The table lists this clonotype with a few counts. The chain links TRBV18 to TRBJ2-5; 11 positions match TRBD2. CDR1 is KGHSH and CDR2 is LQKENI in the germline V gene. The CDR3 extends over 16 amino acids. With 2 bases clipped from V and 3 bases from J, the junction kept 5 bases outside the gene matches. The CDR3 sequence is CASSPSLLAGEETQYF. The CDR3 bases are TGTGCCAGCTCACCATCCTTACTAGCGGGAGAAGAGACCCAGTACTTC.

The chain is built from TRBV29-1 and TRBJ2-3, with D tentatively TRBD2 (5 bases). CDR1 is SQVTM, CDR2 ANQGSEA, per germline. The CDR3 has 14 amino acids. V gave up 5 bases and J gave up 0 bases, with 12 bases separating them. CDR3 DNA sequence: TGCAGCGTTACTGGACTTTTTAGCACAGATACGCAGTATTTT. Protein: CSVTGLFSTDTQYF.

The CDR3 here is CAPTPGTGTDTQYF. The CDR3 nucleotides read TGTGCCCCTACCCCCGGGACAGGGACAGATACGCAGTATTTT. The chain combines TRBV7-9 with TRBJ2-3; 9 nucleotides match TRBD1. CDR3 length: 14 amino acids. Looked up from germline, CDR1 is SEHNR and CDR2 is FQNEAQ (reference sequence). V gave up 11 bases and J gave up 3 bases; unmatched junction bases: 9.

The chain employs TRBV3-1 and TRBJ2-1; D call uncertain. CDR3 size: 13 residues. The V end lost 0 bases, the J end lost 6 bases, and 6 bases lay between the germline ends. The germline CDR1 and CDR2 sequences are LGHDT and YNNKEL (reference sequence). The CDR3 DNA reads TGTGCCAGCAGCCAAGACGCCCCCAATGAGCAGTTCTTC. Amino acids: CASSQDAPNEQFF.

V is TRBV5-1 and J is TRBJ1-1, with D perhaps TRBD1 (6 bases). CDR1 and CDR2 from the germline V gene are SGHRS and YFSETQ. CDR3 length: 13 residues. The ends were cut back, 3 bases at V and 6 bases at J, with 12 bases in the middle. In nucleotides, the CDR3 is TGCGCCAGCAGCTCCTACAGGGAAGCTGAAGCTTTCTTT. The encoded protein is CASSSYREAEAFF.

In the case of this clonotype: At one end, the junction sequence differs from germline, possibly due to a read error. The chain uses TRBV12-3 or TRBV12-4 and TRBJ2-7; TRBD2 might be the D (6 bases). The CDR3 consists of 16 residues. CDR3 in amino acids: CVSSLRRVAYSYEQYF. As DNA, the CDR3 is TGTGTCAGCAGTTTAAGGAGGGTCGCCTATTCCTACGAGCAGTACTTC.

This clonotype was seen a handful of times. The chain couples TRBV15 to TRBJ1-6; 7 bases match TRBD1. This CDR3 contains 17 residues. The germline CDR1 and CDR2 sequences are LNHNV and YYDKDF (reference sequence). V trimming: 1 base; J trimming: 5 bases; junction bases outside the gene matches: 8. This chain's CDR3 is CATSRAAHRGNNSPLHF. CDR3 sequence (DNA): TGTGCCACCAGCAGAGCCGCCCACAGGGGAAATAATTCACCCCTCCACTTT.